These 27 T cell receptor beta chains were all obtained from the same sample, sequenced in a study of CD8 T cells in Susac syndrome (dated by TCRdb to about 2019). Libraries were constructed by the immunoSEQ multiplex PCR assay. RNA was extracted using the RNeasy kit, and about 0.45 to 1 ug of the RNA was reverse transcribed with random hexamers. TCRdb took the public reads, trimmed them with fastp at Q25, ran MiXCR for clone calling and kept in-frame beta chains. Duplicate CDR3 protein sequences are folded into a single record with the most common DNA and genes. The sample table contains 200,000 or so distinct CDR3 sequences; only one count was recorded for around 95% of them. Clones ranked in the top ten supply around 0.16% of the sample. Sequencing used CD8+ T cells from PBMCs. The receptors here all came from a human donor with Susac syndrome.

The chain links TRBV11-2 to TRBJ2-7, with D tentatively TRBD1 (6 bases). V was cut by 5 bases and J by 2 bases, with 19 bases left in between. CDR1 and CDR2 from the germline V gene are SGHAT and FQNNGV. The length of the CDR3 is 16 residues. The CDR3 DNA reads TGTGCCAGCAGCCCTAAACAGGGATTCTCGCCCTACGAGCAGTACTTC. Protein: CASSPKQGFSPYEQYF.

The CDR3 protein is CATSRDRGRSYEQYF. Here the CDR3 DNA reads TGTGCCACCAGCAGAGATCGAGGGAGAAGTTACGAGCAGTACTTC. This chain joins TRBV15 and TRBJ2-7; D perhaps matches TRBD2 (5 bases). The CDR3 runs 15 residues. V gave up 0 bases and J gave up 4 bases, with 13 bases separating them. CDR1 and CDR2 (germline): LNHNV, YYDKDF (reference sequence).

This rearrangement joins TRBV5-1 to TRBJ1-6; D might be TRBD1 (5 bases). V lost 0 bases, J lost 2 bases, and 9 bases lay in between. CDR3 length: 16 amino acids. CDR1 SGHRS and CDR2 YFSETQ come from the germline V gene. The CDR3 DNA follows: TGCGCCAGCAGCTTGGGACAGTTACCCTATAATTCACCCCTCCACTTT. Its protein product is CASSLGQLPYNSPLHF.

The chain joins TRBV7-9 to TRBJ2-3, with D possibly matching TRBD1 (5 bases). Germline assignment: CDR1 SEHNR and CDR2 FQNEAQ (reference sequence). V lost 2 bases to trimming and J lost 0 bases, with 12 bases between them. This CDR3 has 16 amino acids. The CDR3 DNA reads as TGTGCCAGCAGCTTAATTCAGTGGGGCAGCACAGATACGCAGTATTTT. It specifies CASSLIQWGSTDTQYF.

The rearrangement joins TRBV7-8 to TRBJ2-5, with unresolved D. Trimming removed 5 bases from V and 5 bases from J, with 6 bases in between. Germline V CDR1 and CDR2: SGHVS, FQNEAQ. CDR3 size: 11 residues. CDR3 nucleotides: TGTGCCAGCAGCACAAACGAGACCCAGTACTTC. Its translation is CASSTNETQYF. Drawing the rest from reference TRBV7-8 and TRBJ2-5, the complete variable domain is GAGVSQSPRYKVAKRGQDVALRCDPISGHVSLFWYQQALGQGPEFLTYFQNEAQLDKSGLPSDRFFAERPEGSVSTLKIQRTQQEDSAVYLCASSTNETQYFGPGTRLLVL.

The chain recombines TRBV27 with TRBJ2-1; perhaps D is TRBD1 or TRBD2 (5 bases each). The germline V and J ends were trimmed by 3 bases and 7 bases, with 19 bases remaining between them. The CDR3 runs to 16 residues. Germline assignment: CDR1 MNHEY and CDR2 SMNVEV (reference sequence). The chain's CDR3 is CASSFLLGTYGNEQFF. CDR3 in DNA: TGTGCCAGCAGTTTCCTATTAGGGACCTACGGGAATGAGCAGTTCTTC.

V is TRBV6-1 and J is TRBJ1-2, with D uncertain. V was trimmed by 2 bases and J by 6 bases, leaving 10 bases between them. The CDR3 contains 13 residues. Germline CDR1 MNHNS, CDR2 SASEGT. The CDR3 nucleotides are TGTGCCAGCAGTGAAAGGTTCCAGAATGGCTACACCTTC. This gives the protein CASSERFQNGYTF.

This chain uses TRBV29-1 with TRBJ2-1, with a tentative D call TRBD2 (6 bases). Germline V gene data show CDR1 as SQVTM and CDR2 as ANQGSEA. The V end was cut by 6 bases, the J end by 0 bases, with 15 bases between. The CDR3 loop spans 15 amino acids. CDR3 sequence: CSVVRDSSSYNEQFF. The CDR3 DNA sequence: TGCAGCGTGGTCAGGGACTCCAGCTCCTACAATGAGCAGTTCTTC.

The J gene is TRBJ2-1, the V gene TRBV2; D might be TRBD2 (5 bases). Trimming removed 7 bases from V and 6 bases from J, with 16 bases in between. CDR3 length equals 14 residues. Germline V gene lookup returns CDR1 SNHLY and CDR2 FYNNEI. The CDR3 is CASMGRFPSNEQFF. The CDR3 coding sequence is TGTGCCAGCATGGGGAGATTCCCGAGCAATGAGCAGTTCTTC.

The DNA for the CDR3 is TGTGCCAGCAGTTTCGGAGCACAGATGAACACTGAAGCTTTCTTT. It encodes CASSFGAQMNTEAFF. The chain is built from TRBV12-3 or TRBV12-4 and TRBJ1-1; D remains unclear. V lost 3 bases to trimming and J lost 0 bases, with 11 bases between them. The CDR3 covers 15 residues.

The chain carries TRBV5-1 and TRBJ1-5, with D hard to call. Per germline, CDR1 SGHRS and CDR2 YFSETQ. With 4 bases removed from V and 6 bases from J, the gap between germline ends came to 17 bases. The CDR3 is 15 residues long. The DNA of the CDR3 is TGCGCCAGCAGCCCCGATAGCGTTAAGGGTCAGCCCCAGCATTTT. As protein: CASSPDSVKGQPQHF.

The chain employs TRBV7-6 and TRBJ2-2, with unresolved D. The germline CDR1 and CDR2 sequences are SGHVS and FNYEAQ. The CDR3 has 16 amino acids. V lost 1 base and J 3 bases, leaving 12 bases between the germline ends. In DNA, the CDR3 is TGTGCCAGCAGCTTAGTGGAAGTTCACGACACCGGGGAGCTGTTTTTT. Encoded protein: CASSLVEVHDTGELFF.

The rearrangement uses TRBV12-3 or TRBV12-4 and TRBJ2-3; D may be TRBD1 or TRBD2 (5 bases each). The V gene lost 7 bases and the J gene lost 4 bases, with 21 bases spanning the gap. The length of the CDR3 is 16 residues. The CDR3 reads CASTMDSYLGADTQYF. CDR3 nucleotides: TGTGCCAGCACCATGGACTCGTATTTGGGGGCAGATACGCAGTATTTT.

V usage is TRBV19 and J usage is TRBJ2-7; 8 nucleotides agree with TRBD1. This CDR3 is built from 14 residues. The J segment lost 5 bases and the V segment lost 5 bases, leaving 8 bases of the junction unmatched. Germline values: CDR1 LNHDA, CDR2 SQIVND (reference sequence). The CDR3 loop is CASSFGQGSHEQYF. The DNA for the CDR3 is TGTGCCAGTAGTTTCGGACAGGGAAGCCACGAGCAGTACTTC.

This chain joins TRBV7-9 and TRBJ1-1; no clear D. This CDR3 contains 12 residues. Germline V lookup: CDR1 SEHNR, CDR2 FQNEAQ (reference sequence). V was trimmed by 7 bases and J by 4 bases, leaving 10 bases between them. The CDR3 loop is CASTNIGTEAFF. The CDR3 DNA reads TGTGCCAGCACTAATATAGGCACTGAAGCTTTCTTT.

The chain links TRBV30 to TRBJ1-5, with 10 bases aligning to TRBD1. V shed 1 base and J 11 bases; nucleotides not matched to a gene: 5. The germline CDR1 and CDR2 sequences are GTSNPN and SVGIG (reference sequence). This CDR3 has 13 residues. The CDR3 spells CAWSGTGGEAQHF. Written as DNA, the CDR3 is TGTGCCTGGAGTGGGACAGGGGGTGAGGCCCAGCATTTT.

The V gene is TRBV3-1, the J gene TRBJ2-2, with 8 positions matching TRBD2. The V gene end was trimmed by 1 base and the J gene end by 6 bases; junction bases not matched to a gene: 10. Germline V lookup: CDR1 LGHDT, CDR2 YNNKEL (reference sequence). The CDR3 is 17 amino acids. CDR3 DNA: TGTGCCAGCAGCCAAGTTGCTAGCGGGCCCGTGGCCGGGGAGCTGTTTTTT. It specifies CASSQVASGPVAGELFF.

The chain is built from TRBV27 and TRBJ2-7, with D possibly matching TRBD2 (5 bases). V shed 6 bases and J shed 0 bases, with 12 bases lying between them. The CDR3 is 14 residues long. Germline-derived CDR1 and CDR2 are MNHEY and SMNVEV (reference sequence). The CDR3: CASSLDYSSYEQYF. The CDR3 DNA follows: TGTGCCAGCAGCCTAGACTACAGCTCCTACGAGCAGTACTTC.

The rearrangement uses TRBV6-5 and TRBJ1-4; no clear D. In germline, CDR1 is MNHEY, CDR2 SVGAGI. The CDR3 runs 14 residues. Deletions cut 4 bases from V and 5 bases from J, with 11 bases between. The CDR3, as DNA: TGTGCCAGCAGTTTCCTCTCGTCCAATGAAAAACTGTTTTTT. Its protein is CASSFLSSNEKLFF.

The chain joins TRBV7-8 to TRBJ2-7, with D possibly matching TRBD1 (6 bases). V lost 4 bases and J 5 bases, leaving 18 bases between the germline ends. This CDR3 is 15 amino acids long. CDR1 and CDR2 from the germline V gene are SGHVS and FQNEAQ. For the CDR3, the DNA is TGTGCCAGCAGCTCAGACAGGACCATCCCAGACGAGCAGTACTTC. Its translation is CASSSDRTIPDEQYF.

The CDR3 sequence: CASSIGRGGVNTEAFF. The CDR3 DNA follows: TGTGCCAGTAGTATTGGACGCGGGGGCGTGAACACTGAAGCTTTCTTT. V gene TRBV19 combines with J gene TRBJ1-1; possible D gene TRBD1, 6 bases. Germline values: CDR1 LNHDA, CDR2 SQIVND (reference sequence). CDR3 length: 16 residues. Trimming shortened V by 3 bases and J by 0 bases, and 14 bases separated the two germline ends.

The gene calls are TRBV4-2 and TRBJ1-5; 10 nucleotides line up with TRBD1. With V trimmed by 6 bases and J by 2 bases, 7 bases remained unmatched. Germline V gives CDR1 LGHNA, CDR2 YNFKEQ. The CDR3 spans 16 residues. The CDR3 loop reads CASSPGTGEGNQPQHF. The DNA for the CDR3 is TGTGCCAGCAGTCCCGGGACAGGGGAAGGCAATCAGCCCCAGCATTTT.

This rearrangement joins TRBV9 to TRBJ1-1; D is unresolved. Germline CDR1 SGDLS, CDR2 YYNGEE. Trimming pared 0 bases from V and 3 bases from J, leaving 6 bases between. This CDR3 region has 13 residues. CDR3 in amino acids: CASSVGSDTEAFF. For the CDR3, the DNA is TGTGCCAGCAGCGTAGGTTCGGACACTGAAGCTTTCTTT.

This clonotype was seen a single time. The chain recombines TRBV5-4 with TRBJ2-5, with D possibly being TRBD2 (5 bases). Looked up from germline, CDR1 is SGHNT and CDR2 is YYREEE (reference sequence). V shed 3 bases and J shed 5 bases, with 11 bases lying between them. The CDR3 runs to 13 residues. Written as DNA, the CDR3 is TGTGCCAGCAGCTACGAGGGTACCGAGACCCAGTACTTC. Translation: CASSYEGTETQYF.

The J gene is TRBJ1-6, the V gene TRBV30, with D possibly matching TRBD1 (5 bases). The V gene's germline CDR1 is GTSNPN and CDR2 SVGIG (reference sequence). V lost 1 base and J 5 bases, leaving 9 bases between the germline ends. The CDR3 is 14 amino acids. For the CDR3, the DNA is TGTGCCTGGAGTGGGGGGTTTGATAATTCACCCCTCCACTTT. Protein: CAWSGGFDNSPLHF. Complete variable domain (other parts from reference TRBV30 and TRBJ1-6): SQTIHQWPATLVQPVGSPLSLECTVEGTSNPNLYWYRQAAGRGLQLLFYSVGIGQISSEVPQNLSASRPQDRQFILSSKKLLLSDSGFYLCAWSGGFDNSPLHFGNGTRLTVT.

CDR3 sequence: CASSRGTSRETQYF. CDR3 coding DNA: TGTGCCAGCAGCCGCGGGACTAGCAGGGAGACCCAGTACTTC. The chain combines TRBV7-2 with TRBJ2-5; 9 positions match TRBD2. J gave up 5 bases and V 5 bases, and 6 bases lay outside the gene matches. The CDR3 loop spans 14 amino acids. The germline V gene encodes CDR1 SGHTA and CDR2 FQGNSA.

This clonotype was counted once. This rearrangement joins TRBV2 to TRBJ1-2; 8 bases match TRBD1. V gave up 7 bases and J gave up 4 bases; unmatched junction bases: 11. The germline V gene has CDR1 SNHLY and CDR2 FYNNEI. The CDR3 length is 15 residues. The CDR3 bases are TGTGCCAGCACCGATAGACAGGGGATTTCCTATGGCTACACCTTC. Its translation is CASTDRQGISYGYTF.